Below are 23 T cell receptor beta chains sequenced from a single sample in a study of CD8+CD57+ T cells in acquired aplastic anemia. The sequenced patients had an expansion of CD8+CD57+ cells seen by flow cytometry. Genomic DNA, serving as template, underwent TCR beta VDJ and CDR3 profiling. From the reads, TCRdb called clonotypes with MiXCR, one entry per CDR3 protein. The repertoire consists of some 120,000 distinct CDR3 sequences, with about 40% occurring once and the leading ten covering 2.6%. Input material: sorted CD4+, CD8+, or CD8+CD57+ T cells (not recorded which) from PBMCs. Receptors were obtained from a human donor with aplastic anemia.

The J gene is TRBJ2-7, the V gene TRBV2, with TRBD2 matching 14 bases. The CDR3 is made up of 15 amino acids. Germline V CDR1 and CDR2: SNHLY, FYNNEI. The V gene end was trimmed by 5 bases and the J gene end by 2 bases; junction bases not matched to a gene: 2. CDR3 coding DNA: TGTGCCAGCAGTCGGACTAGCGGGGGGCCCTACGAGCAGTACTTC. This gives the protein CASSRTSGGPYEQYF.

A single count supports this clonotype. The chain has TRBV20-1 and TRBJ1-5; the D gene is possibly TRBD1 (5 bases). V was trimmed by 1 base and J by 5 bases, leaving 6 bases between them. Germline CDR1 is DFQATT and CDR2 is SNEGSKA (reference sequence). This CDR3 region has 12 residues. DNA of the CDR3: TGCAGTGCTAGAGGCAGGGATCAGCCCCAGCATTTT. It yields the protein CSARGRDQPQHF.

This clonotype was recorded many times. The genes are TRBV20-1 and TRBJ1-5; no clear D gene. The germline V gene has CDR1 DFQATT and CDR2 SNEGSKA (reference sequence). V lost 0 bases, J lost 2 bases, and 14 bases lay in between. The CDR3 extends over 16 amino acids. In nucleotides, the CDR3 is TGCAGTGCTAGAGATCCCGGGTTAGTAGGCAATCAGCCCCAGCATTTT. Protein sequence: CSARDPGLVGNQPQHF.

This rearrangement joins TRBV15 to TRBJ2-7; D may be TRBD1 or TRBD2 (5 bases each). CDR3 size: 14 residues. Germline lookup yields CDR1 LNHNV and CDR2 YYDKDF (reference sequence). V was pared by 1 base and J by 5 bases, with 12 bases between. In nucleotides, the CDR3 is TGTGCCACCAGCAGAGGAGGGGCTACCAACGAGCAGTACTTC. This codes for CATSRGGATNEQYF.

In its sample, this clonotype was seen many times. This chain joins TRBV7-3 and TRBJ1-2; the D is unclear. CDR1 is SGHTA, CDR2 FQGTGA, per germline. CDR3 length: 16 residues. Between the trimmed V and J ends, which lost 4 bases and 4 bases, there was a span of 19 bases. CDR3 in DNA: TGTGCCAGCAGCTCCCCCCCCCCACAGAGACTCTATGGCTACACCTTC. It codes for CASSSPPPQRLYGYTF.

As to this clonotype: A much larger clone sits a single nucleotide away, making a read error possible. The missing conserved phenylalanine or tryptophan at the end of this CDR3 makes a read error likely. The chain couples TRBV11-2 to TRBJ1-4; tentatively, D is TRBD1 (5 bases). The CDR3 totals 14 residues. The germline V gene encodes CDR1 SGHAT and CDR2 FQNNGV. V dropped 1 base and J dropped 5 bases, with 8 bases sitting between them. The CDR3 spells CASSLGGGNEKLFL. The CDR3 region has the DNA TGTGCCAGCAGCTTAGGGGGCGGGAATGAAAAACTGTTTCTT.

This clonotype was found many times. The chain links TRBV5-1 to TRBJ1-6; D not certain. This CDR3 is built from 14 residues. Germline CDR1 SGHRS, CDR2 YFSETQ. V was pared by 4 bases and J by 7 bases, with 12 bases between. CDR3 DNA: TGCGCCAGCAGCAGCGGAGGGCAGAATTCACCCCTCCACTTT. This codes for CASSSGGQNSPLHF.

The chain employs TRBV28 and TRBJ1-5; TRBD1 might be the D (6 bases). The CDR3 covers 18 residues. Trimming stripped 7 bases from V and 0 bases from J, with 22 bases between. From germline, CDR1 is MDHEN and CDR2 SYDVKM. The chain's CDR3 is CASTHGGRGAYSNQPQHF. Written as DNA, the CDR3 is TGTGCCAGCACCCACGGCGGCAGGGGCGCATATAGCAATCAGCCCCAGCATTTT. Full variable domain (missing parts from reference TRBV28 and TRBJ1-5): DVKVTQSSRYLVKRTGEKVFLECVQDMDHENMFWYRQDPGLGLRLIYFSYDVKMKEKGDIPEGYSVSREKKERFSLILESASTNQTSMYLCASTHGGRGAYSNQPQHFGDGTRLSIL.

This clonotype was recorded many times. V and J are TRBV19 and TRBJ2-2; 11 bases are shared with TRBD2. This CDR3 spans 17 amino acids. Looked up from germline, CDR1 is LNHDA and CDR2 is SQIVND (reference sequence). Trimming at V came to 6 bases and at J to 5 bases, leaving 11 bases not matched to a gene. The CDR3: CASRLLAGGPGTGELFF. The CDR3 DNA reads as TGTGCCAGTAGACTATTAGCGGGGGGGCCGGGGACCGGGGAGCTGTTTTTT.

The CDR3: CASSPPTGFNTEAFF. For the CDR3, the DNA is TGCGCCAGCAGCCCACCCACAGGGTTTAACACTGAAGCTTTCTTT. The chain uses TRBV4-1 and TRBJ1-1; TRBD1 might be the D (6 bases). The CDR3 spans 15 residues. Trimming took off 4 bases at V and 2 bases at J, with 14 bases between the two ends. Germline assignment: CDR1 MGHRA and CDR2 YSYEKL.

This clonotype appeared once. The chain recombines TRBV7-2 with TRBJ1-2; no definite D call. The CDR3 length is 14 residues. Trimming pared 2 bases from V and 6 bases from J, leaving 13 bases between. From germline, CDR1 is SGHTA and CDR2 FQGNSA. CDR3 protein: CASSLRLAHHGYTF. The CDR3 DNA is TGTGCCAGCAGCTTAAGGCTCGCGCACCATGGCTACACCTTC. The full variable domain, with the rest looked up from reference TRBV7-2 and TRBJ1-2, is GAGVSQSPSNKVTEKGKDVELRCDPISGHTALYWYRQSLGQGLEFLIYFQGNSAPDKSGLPSDRFSAERTGGSVSTLTIQRTQQEDSAVYLCASSLRLAHHGYTFGSGTRLTVV.

The sample holds many counts of this clonotype. The J gene is TRBJ1-6, the V gene TRBV3-1; D remains unclear. Per germline, CDR1 LGHDT and CDR2 YNNKEL (reference sequence). Trimming cost V 0 bases and J 14 bases, with 5 bases left between them. The CDR3 length is 11 residues. The chain's CDR3 is CASSQEESLHF. The CDR3 DNA reads as TGTGCCAGCAGCCAAGAAGAGTCCCTCCACTTT.

The chain recombines TRBV24-1 with TRBJ1-5; 9 bases agree with TRBD1. The germline V gene has CDR1 KGHDR and CDR2 SFDVKD. The length of the CDR3 is 13 residues. After removal of 9 bases from V and 3 bases from J, the junction contained 2 bases not matched to a gene. CDR3: CATRDRDNQPQHF. The CDR3 coding sequence is TGTGCCACCCGGGACAGGGACAATCAGCCCCAGCATTTT.

In this sample, this clonotype turned up many times. The V call is TRBV7-3, the J call TRBJ1-1; 8 positions agree with TRBD1. J was trimmed by 4 bases and V by 5 bases; bases with no gene match: 6. This CDR3 contains 14 residues. Germline V gene lookup returns CDR1 SGHTA and CDR2 FQGTGA. The CDR3 sequence is CASSLQGVGTEAFF. The CDR3 DNA sequence: TGTGCCAGCAGCCTACAGGGGGTCGGCACTGAAGCTTTCTTT.

The table lists this clonotype with a count of one. The chain couples TRBV10-3 to TRBJ2-7; 8 nucleotides align to TRBD2. This CDR3 contains 15 residues. V was pared by 4 bases and J by 3 bases, with 8 bases of the junction left unmatched. CDR1 and CDR2 from the germline V gene are ENHRY and SYGVKD. The CDR3 sequence: CAISAGSGGFYEQYV. DNA of the CDR3: TGTGCCATCAGTGCTGGAAGCGGGGGCTTCTACGAGCAGTACGTC.

Regarding this clonotype: This CDR3 fails to terminate in the conserved phenylalanine or tryptophan, so it likely reflects a read error. The limits of the CDR3 on the DNA are not certain, so only TCRdb's listed CDR3 is given. V usage is TRBV29-1 and J usage is TRBJ1-6. From germline, CDR1 is SQVTM and CDR2 ANQGSEA. The CDR3 region is 8 residues in length, termini included. This CDR3 is CSVGENIS.

This clonotype was counted at least ten times. V gene TRBV7-2 combines with J gene TRBJ2-1, with TRBD2 identical over 7 bases. The germline gives CDR1 SGHTA, CDR2 FQGNSA. The CDR3 has 17 amino acids. Trimming cost V 4 bases and J 7 bases; bases outside gene matches: 16. CDR3: CASSSSLDRGLINEQFF. Written as DNA, the CDR3 is TGTGCCAGCAGCTCGAGCTTGGACCGGGGACTAATAAATGAGCAGTTCTTC. Variable domain in full (rest from reference TRBV7-2 and TRBJ2-1): GAGVSQSPSNKVTEKGKDVELRCDPISGHTALYWYRQSLGQGLEFLIYFQGNSAPDKSGLPSDRFSAERTGGSVSTLTIQRTQQEDSAVYLCASSSSLDRGLINEQFFGPGTRLTVL.

The table lists this clonotype with many counts. J is TRBJ2-1 and V is TRBV7-2; perhaps TRBD1 as D (6 bases). The V end lost 5 bases, the J end lost 5 bases, and 13 bases lay between the germline ends. Germline-derived CDR1 and CDR2 are SGHTA and FQGNSA. CDR3 length: 14 amino acids. DNA of the CDR3: TGTGCCAGCAGCCCCCAGTGGACAGACAATGAGCAGTTCTTC. It specifies CASSPQWTDNEQFF.

This clonotype was counted many times. The J gene is TRBJ1-3, the V gene TRBV5-1; no clear D. The CDR3 spans 12 residues. V gave up 4 bases and J gave up 8 bases, with 10 bases separating them. CDR1 is SGHRS and CDR2 is YFSETQ in the germline V gene. The CDR3 nucleotides are TGCGCCAGCAGCCAGGACGGGGACACCATATATTTT. Translation: CASSQDGDTIYF.

This clonotype was seen many times. The rearrangement uses TRBV7-2 and TRBJ2-7; TRBD1 matches at 9 bases. After removal of 5 bases from V and 3 bases from J, the junction contained 8 bases not matched to a gene. This CDR3 has 15 amino acids. Germline V gives CDR1 SGHTA, CDR2 FQGNSA. Written as DNA, the CDR3 is TGTGCCAGCAGCGCAACAGGGGGCTCGGGCTACGAGCAGTACTTC. This sequence encodes CASSATGGSGYEQYF.

In this sample, this clonotype turned up many times. The chain employs TRBV28 and TRBJ1-2; D call uncertain. The germline CDR1 and CDR2 sequences are MDHEN and SYDVKM. The V end lost 3 bases, the J end lost 1 base, and 15 bases lay between the germline ends. This CDR3 is built from 16 residues. This chain's CDR3 is CASSLYLWADNYGYTF. CDR3 bases: TGTGCCAGCAGTTTGTATCTTTGGGCAGATAACTATGGCTACACCTTC.

Ten or more counts support this clonotype. J is TRBJ2-3 and V is TRBV7-3; maybe TRBD1 (6 bases). Per germline, CDR1 SGHTA and CDR2 FQGTGA. The ends were cut back, 2 bases at V and 1 base at J, with 10 bases in the middle. The CDR3 sequence is 15 residues long. The CDR3 bases are TGTGCCAGCAGCTTAGGACAGTCTCGCACAGATACGCAGTATTTT. Encoded protein: CASSLGQSRTDTQYF.

This clonotype was observed a handful of times. J is TRBJ2-7 and V is TRBV7-3, with D possibly TRBD1 on 6 matching bases. The V end lost 6 bases, the J end lost 10 bases, and 13 bases lay between the germline ends. Germline CDR1 SGHTA, CDR2 FQGTGA. The CDR3 is 11 amino acids. The CDR3 region is CASSERTAQYF. The CDR3 nucleotides are TGTGCCAGCAGTGAGAGGACAGCTCAGTACTTC.